This is a list of T cell receptor beta chains from one sample in a study of cytomegalovirus exposure and HLA in healthy donors. Assay used: immunoSEQ multiplex PCR; TCRdb lists only in-frame clones, some missing. The profile shows roughly 43,000 clones, roughly 90% of them singletons. The sample consisted of PBMCs. These receptors were taken from a man aged 18 to 30 in good health and CMV-seronegative. The conserved cysteine and the conserved F or W are not part of the CDR3 here.

>TRBV7-3|TRBJ2-3
ASSPTSGGPGDTQY
>TRBV5-3|TRBJ2-5
ARSGRDSTETQY
>TRBV2|TRBJ2-3
ASRKQEGLADTQY
>TRBV4-3|TRBJ2-3
ASSSGLDYTQY
>TRBV4-1|TRBJ2-7
ASSWGLAGGIEYEQY
>TRBV28|TRBJ1-2
ASSPTSGGYGYT
>TRBV5-4|TRBJ1-2
ASSSSTGDIYGYT
>TRBV7-9|TRBJ2-7
ASSLAGSSNYEQY
>TRBV28|TRBJ2-7
ASSDIREQY
>TRBV9|TRBJ2-3
ASSNRDLPDTQY
>TRBV5-1|TRBJ1-3
ASSLARSSGNTIY
>TRBV19|TRBJ2-1
ASSIMDSNNEQF
>TRBV7-7|TRBJ1-2
ASSHGRDRENYGYT
>TRBV6-1|TRBJ2-3
ASSGRDSRTDTQY
>TRBV28|TRBJ2-7
ASTVVPGGGYEQY
>TRBV19|TRBJ1-1
ASSTTANTEAF
>TRBV30|TRBJ1-5
AWSGWDRQGKVRNQPQH
>TRBV9|TRBJ2-1
ASSVSGTINEQF
>TRBV4-3|TRBJ1-3
ASSRQGIGNTIY
>TRBV2|TRBJ2-5
ASSARLAGEETQY
>TRBV25-1|TRBJ2-1
ASSERLAGVNEQF
>TRBV10-2|TRBJ2-6
ASSGRLNSGANVLT
>TRBV6-4|TRBJ1-5
ASSDSRRGKGNQPQH
>TRBV6-1|TRBJ1-2
ASSANYGYT
>TRBV7-3|TRBJ2-1
ASSLTGGGPYNEQF
>TRBV5-1|TRBJ2-2
ASSLTQGAKTGELF
>TRBV10-2|TRBJ2-2
ASRQGVPGELF
>TRBV19|TRBJ2-1
ASSVGAGERDEQF
>TRBV27|TRBJ2-3
ASSRAERTDTQY
>TRBV2|TRBJ2-1
ASSEFTSRYNEQF